One sample yielded the 29 T cell receptor beta chains listed below, sequenced in a study of human T cells and chemical hapten exposure. Indicated time point: patch test 3, about 24 weeks after DPC sensitization. Treatment described: therapeutic diphenylcyclopropenone sensitization with weekly scalp DPC. In TCRdb, the RACE reads were re-called with MiXCR into one record per CDR3 protein. The sample lists roughly 90,000 distinct CDR3 sequences, 11% occurring once. The sequencing used whole blood, collected in connection with sensitization to the hapten diphenylcyclopropenone (DPC). The receptors shown here come from a woman in her twenties or thirties with alopecia areata. Some clones in this sample may be carry-over from other donors' samples.

This clonotype was seen a few times. V and J are TRBV18 and TRBJ2-7; unclear D gene. The germline V gene has CDR1 KGHSH and CDR2 LQKENI. V dropped 3 bases and J dropped 2 bases, with 14 bases sitting between them. CDR3 length equals 15 residues. DNA of the CDR3: TGTGCCAGCTCACCTTTCCGGGCCTCTACCTACGAGCAGTACTTC. It encodes CASSPFRASTYEQYF.

The chain employs TRBV28 and TRBJ1-1, with unresolved D. Germline loops: CDR1 MDHEN, CDR2 SYDVKM. The V gene lost 5 bases and the J gene lost 1 base, with 8 bases spanning the gap. This CDR3 is built from 13 residues. CDR3 in DNA: TGTGCCAGCAGTGAGGTGGCGAACACTGAAGCTTTCTTT. It translates to CASSEVANTEAFF.

Ten or more counts support this clonotype. The chain is built from TRBV7-9 and TRBJ1-5; a possible D gene is TRBD1 (6 bases). CDR1 SEHNR and CDR2 FQNEAQ come from the germline V gene (reference sequence). Trimming removed 5 bases from V and 0 bases from J, with 11 bases in between. The CDR3 loop spans 15 amino acids. CDR3 DNA sequence: TGTGCCAGCAGCCCCACAGGGTATAGCAATCAGCCCCAGCATTTT. Residues: CASSPTGYSNQPQHF.

This clonotype turned up a few times. CDR3: CASSFGQGAYTGELFF. The CDR3 region has the DNA TGTGCCAGCAGTTTCGGACAGGGCGCTTACACCGGGGAGCTGTTTTTT. This chain joins TRBV27 and TRBJ2-2; the match to TRBD1 covers 8 bases. The germline gives CDR1 MNHEY, CDR2 SMNVEV (reference sequence). The CDR3 sequence is 16 residues long. Trimming took 3 bases from V and 3 from J; bases not matched to a gene: 6.

The rearrangement uses TRBV7-9 and TRBJ2-7, with TRBD2 as a possible D gene (5 bases). CDR1 and CDR2 from the germline V gene are SEHNR and FQNEAQ (reference sequence). CDR3 length: 14 residues. The V gene lost 3 bases and the J gene lost 3 bases, with 12 bases spanning the gap. CDR3 loop: CASSFHGNHYEQYF. CDR3 coding DNA: TGTGCCAGCAGCTTTCACGGGAACCACTACGAGCAGTACTTC.

This clonotype was counted ten times or more. The chain links TRBV2 to TRBJ2-1; D uncertain. The V gene's germline CDR1 is SNHLY and CDR2 FYNNEI. Trimming removed 4 bases at V and 2 bases at J, with 24 bases between. The CDR3 is made up of 19 amino acids. CDR3 sequence: CASSGSDPPAGRAYNEQFF. The CDR3 DNA reads TGTGCCAGCAGTGGGTCGGACCCCCCCGCAGGACGGGCCTACAATGAGCAGTTCTTC.

This clonotype was recorded many times. The rearrangement links TRBV5-1 to TRBJ2-7, with 9 bases identical to TRBD1. Per the germline V gene, CDR1 is SGHRS and CDR2 is YFSETQ. V gave up 3 bases and J gave up 5 bases; unmatched junction bases: 6. The CDR3 length is 14 residues. CDR3 DNA sequence: TGCGCCAGCAGCTGGGGGACAGGGAGCGACGAGCAGTACTTC. Protein: CASSWGTGSDEQYF.

The rearrangement links TRBV29-1 to TRBJ2-1, with 10 bases matching TRBD1. Germline values: CDR1 SQVTM, CDR2 ANQGSEA. The CDR3 consists of 15 residues. V trimming: 6 bases; J trimming: 7 bases; junction bases outside the gene matches: 12. CDR3 bases: TGCAGCGTAAGCACCGGGACAGGGGAAGTGAATGAGCAGTTCTTC. It is translated as CSVSTGTGEVNEQFF.

This clonotype was counted at least ten times. The CDR3 sequence: CASSPTDRHTGELFF. The CDR3 DNA sequence: TGTGCCAGCAGCCCCACGGACAGGCACACCGGGGAGCTGTTTTTT. The genes are TRBV9 and TRBJ2-2; 7 positions match TRBD1. CDR3 length equals 15 residues. V was pared by 4 bases and J by 3 bases, with 6 bases of the junction left unmatched. Germline CDR1 and CDR2: SGDLS and YYNGEE.

This clonotype was recorded a few times. V and J are TRBV20-1 and TRBJ2-1; the match to TRBD2 covers 9 bases. This CDR3 region has 14 residues. CDR1 DFQATT and CDR2 SNEGSKA come from the germline V gene (reference sequence). V trimming: 3 bases; J trimming: 5 bases; junction bases outside the gene matches: 5. CDR3 amino acids: CSASLAGWHNEQFF. CDR3 coding DNA: TGCAGTGCTAGCCTAGCGGGGTGGCACAATGAGCAGTTCTTC.

This clonotype was counted ten times or more. The chain combines TRBV6-1 with TRBJ1-5; tentatively, D is TRBD1 (6 bases). Trimming left V 7 bases short and J 0 bases short, with 13 bases between. The CDR3 consists of 15 residues. The germline gives CDR1 MNHNS, CDR2 SASEGT. This CDR3 is CASIGTPASNQPQHF. CDR3 DNA: TGTGCCAGCATTGGGACACCCGCTAGCAATCAGCCCCAGCATTTT.

This clonotype was seen ten or more times. The V call is TRBV29-1, the J call TRBJ2-2; D is undetermined. Germline V gene lookup returns CDR1 SQVTM and CDR2 ANQGSEA. This CDR3 comprises 11 residues. Trimming cost V 7 bases and J 4 bases, with 7 bases left between them. Here the CDR3 reads CSALGTGELFF. The CDR3, as DNA: TGCAGCGCTCTCGGCACCGGGGAGCTGTTTTTT.

In this sample, this clonotype turned up many times. This sequence joins TRBV24-1 and TRBJ1-1; TRBD1 agrees at 9 bases. The germline CDR1 and CDR2 sequences are KGHDR and SFDVKD. There are 14 residues in the CDR3. J was trimmed by 9 bases and V by 4 bases; bases with no gene match: 8. CDR3 sequence: CATSDTGTGNKAFF. CDR3 DNA: TGTGCCACCAGTGACACCGGGACAGGGAATAAAGCTTTCTTT.

This clonotype came up many times. The rearrangement links TRBV6-4 to TRBJ2-7; TRBD2 aligns across 10 bases. Germline V gene data show CDR1 as MRHNA and CDR2 as SNTAGT. CDR3 length equals 18 residues. Trimming cost V 4 bases and J 0 bases; bases outside gene matches: 12. The CDR3 DNA reads TGTGCCAGCAGTGGTCCGGGACTAGCGAATTACCCCTCCTACGAGCAGTACTTC. The encoded protein is CASSGPGLANYPSYEQYF.

In its sample, this clonotype was seen a few times. This chain connects TRBV5-1 to TRBJ2-3; D not certain. Germline lookup yields CDR1 SGHRS and CDR2 YFSETQ. V was trimmed by 3 bases and J by 1 base, leaving 12 bases between them. The CDR3 is made up of 15 amino acids. CDR3 DNA sequence: TGCGCCAGCAGCTCCACGGGTTCGCGCACAGATACGCAGTATTTT. It codes for CASSSTGSRTDTQYF.

In its sample, this clonotype was seen many times. The V and J genes are TRBV6-2 or TRBV6-3 and TRBJ2-2; possibly TRBD1 for D (5 bases). Germline V CDR1 and CDR2: MNHEY, SVGEGT. This CDR3 comprises 16 residues. V lost 8 bases, J lost 2 bases, and 18 bases lay in between. DNA of the CDR3: TGTGCCAGCCTACAGGTCAGCTGGGGAAACACCGGGGAGCTGTTTTTT. Protein: CASLQVSWGNTGELFF.

This clonotype showed up just a few times. The CDR3 spells CASSLALTDTGELFF. In DNA, the CDR3 is TGTGCCAGCAGCTTAGCGCTGACAGACACCGGGGAGCTGTTTTTT. The V and J genes are TRBV7-6 and TRBJ2-2, with D possibly being TRBD1 (5 bases). V gave up 0 bases and J gave up 3 bases, with 8 bases separating them. This CDR3 is 15 amino acids long. CDR1 and CDR2 from the germline V gene are SGHVS and FNYEAQ. The whole variable domain, remainder taken from reference TRBV7-6 and TRBJ2-2, is GAGVSQSPRYKVTKRGQDVALRCDPISGHVSLYWYRQALGQGPEFLTYFNYEAQQDKSGLPNDRFSAERPEGSISTLTIQRTEQRDSAMYRCASSLALTDTGELFFGEGSRLTVL.

The V and J genes are TRBV10-2 and TRBJ2-5, with a tentative D call TRBD1 (6 bases). The CDR3 sequence is 15 residues long. Trimming took off 6 bases at V and 1 base at J, with 15 bases between the two ends. The germline V gene encodes CDR1 WSHSY and CDR2 SAAADI. CDR3: CASSTTTGSQETQYF. CDR3 DNA: TGCGCCAGCAGCACTACCACAGGGAGCCAAGAGACCCAGTACTTC.

This clonotype was seen a handful of times. The chain carries TRBV29-1 and TRBJ2-6; TRBD1 matches 7 bases. Germline V gene sequence: CDR1 SQVTM, CDR2 ANQGSEA. Trimming at V came to 6 bases and at J to 0 bases, leaving 8 bases not matched to a gene. This CDR3 has 16 amino acids. As DNA, the CDR3 is TGCAGCGTGAAGACAGGGTTGACCTCTGGGGCCAACGTCCTGACTTTC. It specifies CSVKTGLTSGANVLTF.

The chain couples TRBV28 to TRBJ2-7; D is undetermined. CDR3 length: 13 residues. V lost 7 bases to trimming and J lost 0 bases, with 10 bases between them. Germline V CDR1 and CDR2: MDHEN, SYDVKM. In DNA form, the CDR3 reads TGTGCCAGCACCGACGGATTCTCCTACGAGCAGTACTTC. It is translated as CASTDGFSYEQYF.

This clonotype has more than one count but fewer than ten. The chain recombines TRBV27 with TRBJ1-4, with D hard to call. Trimming stripped 4 bases from V and 0 bases from J, with 6 bases between. The length of the CDR3 is 14 residues. CDR1 MNHEY and CDR2 SMNVEV come from the germline V gene (reference sequence). As DNA, the CDR3 is TGTGCCAGCAGTTATGGGGCAACTAATGAAAAACTGTTTTTT. Its protein is CASSYGATNEKLFF.

This clonotype was detected many times. V and J are TRBV2 and TRBJ2-4, with 7 bases aligning to TRBD2. Germline V gene data show CDR1 as SNHLY and CDR2 as FYNNEI. The V and J ends lost 4 bases and 3 bases, in that order; junction bases with no gene match: 0. This CDR3 spans 13 amino acids. CDR3 residues: CASSAGGKNIQYF. As DNA, the CDR3 is TGTGCCAGCAGTGCGGGAGGCAAAAACATTCAGTACTTC. Supplemented by reference TRBV2 and TRBJ2-4, the full variable domain reads EPEVTQTPSHQVTQMGQEVILRCVPISNHLYFYWYRQILGQKVEFLVSFYNNEISEKSEIFDDQFSVERPDGSNFTLKIRSTKLEDSAMYFCASSAGGKNIQYFGAGTRLSVL.

Ten or more counts support this clonotype. The rearrangement links TRBV28 to TRBJ2-4; D tentatively fits TRBD1 or TRBD2 (6 bases each). V lost 6 bases to trimming and J lost 5 bases, with 26 bases between them. The CDR3 extends over 18 amino acids. CDR1 is MDHEN and CDR2 is SYDVKM in the germline V gene. The CDR3 is CASSPDLDRGGRENIQYF. In DNA form, the CDR3 reads TGTGCCAGCAGCCCAGACTTGGACAGAGGGGGGCGAGAAAACATTCAGTACTTC.

This clonotype was counted only a few times. J is TRBJ1-4 and V is TRBV20-1; no clear D gene. This CDR3 comprises 13 residues. V shed 3 bases and J shed 8 bases, with 13 bases lying between them. The germline V gene encodes CDR1 DFQATT and CDR2 SNEGSKA (reference sequence). The CDR3 DNA reads as TGCAGTGCTAGGGGTGGAGGATACGAAAAACTGTTTTTT. Its protein product is CSARGGGYEKLFF.

This clonotype showed up just a few times. The chain combines TRBV6-6 with TRBJ1-1; D not resolved. Germline CDR1 is MNHNY and CDR2 is SVGAGI (reference sequence). The CDR3 runs 11 residues. Trimming cost V 2 bases and J 5 bases, with 3 bases left between them. For the CDR3, the DNA is TGTGCCAGCAGTTACAGGACTGAAGCTTTCTTT. This gives the protein CASSYRTEAFF.

This clonotype was seen ten or more times. The chain joins TRBV6-2 or TRBV6-3 to TRBJ1-1; TRBD1 might be the D (5 bases). CDR1 is MNHEY and CDR2 is SVGEGT in the germline V gene. The CDR3 spans 15 residues. V lost 4 bases and J lost 3, with 15 bases in between. Here the CDR3 reads CASSSPFVGDTEAFF. CDR3 nucleotide sequence: TGTGCCAGCAGTTCCCCCTTTGTGGGGGACACTGAAGCTTTCTTT.

The chain recombines TRBV24-1 with TRBJ2-5; D remains ambiguous. Germline V gene sequence: CDR1 KGHDR, CDR2 SFDVKD. The CDR3 runs to 15 residues. Trimming stripped 5 bases from V and 5 bases from J, with 17 bases between. The DNA for the CDR3 is TGTGCCACCAGTGCAGTAGGACCCACAATGGAGACCCAGTACTTC. It codes for CATSAVGPTMETQYF.

Turning to this clonotype: This could be a read error, since a much larger clone is one nucleotide away. The V and J genes are TRBV19 and TRBJ2-5; D gene uncertain. The CDR3 length is 13 residues. Germline CDR1 and CDR2: LNHDA and SQIVND (reference sequence). CDR3 protein: CASSMEQQETQNF. Written as DNA, the CDR3 is TGTGCCAGTAGTATGGAACAGCAAGAGACCCAGAACTTC.

This clonotype showed up just a few times. The chain couples TRBV29-1 to TRBJ2-7; 9 bases match TRBD1. The trim removed 6 bases at V and 8 bases at J, leaving 11 bases unmatched. Germline V gene lookup returns CDR1 SQVTM and CDR2 ANQGSEA. The CDR3 loop spans 13 amino acids. This chain's CDR3 is CSVGITGTGQQYF. DNA for the CDR3: TGCAGCGTGGGTATCACCGGGACAGGGCAGCAGTACTTC.